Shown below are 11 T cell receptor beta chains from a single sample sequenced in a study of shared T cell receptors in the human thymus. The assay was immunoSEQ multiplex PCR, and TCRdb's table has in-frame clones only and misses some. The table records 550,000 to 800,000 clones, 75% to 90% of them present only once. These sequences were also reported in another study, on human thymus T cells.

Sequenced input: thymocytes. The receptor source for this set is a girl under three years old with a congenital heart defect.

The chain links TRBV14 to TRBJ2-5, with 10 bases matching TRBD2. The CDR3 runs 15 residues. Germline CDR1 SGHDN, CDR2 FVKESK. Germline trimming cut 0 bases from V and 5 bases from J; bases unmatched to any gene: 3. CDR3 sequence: CASSQDETSGETQYF. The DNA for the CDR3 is TGTGCCAGCAGCCAAGATGAGACTAGCGGGGAGACCCAGTACTTC.

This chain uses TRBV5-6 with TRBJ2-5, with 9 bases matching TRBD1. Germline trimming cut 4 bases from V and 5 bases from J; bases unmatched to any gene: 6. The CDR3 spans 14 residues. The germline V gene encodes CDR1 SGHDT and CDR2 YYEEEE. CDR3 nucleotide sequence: TGTGCCAGCAGCCCTGGGGACAGGGCGGAGACCCAGTACTTC. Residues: CASSPGDRAETQYF.

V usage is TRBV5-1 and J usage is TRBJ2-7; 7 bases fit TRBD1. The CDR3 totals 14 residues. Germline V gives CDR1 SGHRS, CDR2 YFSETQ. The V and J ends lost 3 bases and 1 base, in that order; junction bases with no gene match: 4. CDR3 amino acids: CASSSDRDSYEQYF. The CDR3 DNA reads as TGCGCCAGCAGCTCTGACAGGGATTCCTACGAGCAGTACTTC.

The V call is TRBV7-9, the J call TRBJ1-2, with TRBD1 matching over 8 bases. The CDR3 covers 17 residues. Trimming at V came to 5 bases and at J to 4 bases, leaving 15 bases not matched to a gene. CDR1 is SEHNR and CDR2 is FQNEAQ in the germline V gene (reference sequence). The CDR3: CASSHPGGTGQIYGYTF. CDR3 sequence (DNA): TGTGCCAGCAGCCACCCCGGGGGGACAGGCCAGATCTATGGCTACACCTTC.

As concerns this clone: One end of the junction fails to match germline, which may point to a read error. The CDR3: CASSLGQGIHF. The CDR3 region has the DNA TGTGCCAGCAGCTTAGGCCAGGGCATCCATTTT. The chain couples TRBV7-8 to TRBJ2-3, with D possibly matching TRBD1 (5 bases). In germline, CDR1 is SGHVS, CDR2 FQNEAQ. The CDR3 is 11 amino acids.

As DNA, the CDR3 is TGTGCCAGCTCACCCGGGAGGGGACAGGGGGCCGGGAGGAACACTGAAGCTTTCTTT. The encoded protein is CASSPGRGQGAGRNTEAFF. The J gene is TRBJ1-1, the V gene TRBV18; 12 positions agree with TRBD1. CDR1 and CDR2 (germline): KGHSH, LQKENI. The CDR3 totals 19 residues. Germline trimming cut 3 bases from V and 1 base from J; bases unmatched to any gene: 12.

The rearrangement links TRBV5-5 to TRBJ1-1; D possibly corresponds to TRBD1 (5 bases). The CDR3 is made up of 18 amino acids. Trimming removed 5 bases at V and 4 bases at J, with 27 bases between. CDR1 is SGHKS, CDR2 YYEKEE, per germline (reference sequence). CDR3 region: CASSQKPPPQGGVTEAFF. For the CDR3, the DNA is TGTGCCAGCAGTCAGAAGCCACCTCCTCAGGGTGGGGTCACTGAAGCTTTCTTT.

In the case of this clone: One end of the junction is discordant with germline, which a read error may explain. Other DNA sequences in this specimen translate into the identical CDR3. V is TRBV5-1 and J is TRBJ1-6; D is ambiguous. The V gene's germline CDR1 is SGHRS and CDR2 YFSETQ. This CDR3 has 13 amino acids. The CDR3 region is CASRVDFNSPLHF. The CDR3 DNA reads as TGCGCCAGCCGCGTAGATTTTAATTCCCCCCTCCACTTT.

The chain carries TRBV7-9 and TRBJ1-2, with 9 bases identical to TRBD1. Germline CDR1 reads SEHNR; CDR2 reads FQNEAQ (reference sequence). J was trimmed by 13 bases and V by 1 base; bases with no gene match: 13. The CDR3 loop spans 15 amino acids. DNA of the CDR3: TGTGCCAGCAGCTTAGTCTCTAATCCACAGGGGGCAGGCACCTTC. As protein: CASSLVSNPQGAGTF.

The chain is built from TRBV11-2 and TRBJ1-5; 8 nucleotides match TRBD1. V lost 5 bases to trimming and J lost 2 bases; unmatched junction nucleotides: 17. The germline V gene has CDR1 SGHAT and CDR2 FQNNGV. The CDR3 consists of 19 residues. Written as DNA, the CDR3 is TGTGCCAGCAGCAGATCCGGGACAGGTGCGGGGTTAGGCAATCAGCCCCAGCATTTT. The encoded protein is CASSRSGTGAGLGNQPQHF.

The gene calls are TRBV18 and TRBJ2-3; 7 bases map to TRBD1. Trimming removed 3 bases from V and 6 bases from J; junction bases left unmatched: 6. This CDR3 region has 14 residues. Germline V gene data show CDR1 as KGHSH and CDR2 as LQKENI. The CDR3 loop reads CASSPRGPSDTQYF. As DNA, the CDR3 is TGTGCCAGCTCACCGAGGGGGCCATCGGATACGCAGTATTTT.